Listed below are T cell receptor beta chains from one sample, sequenced in a study of blood T cell repertoires in COVID-19. Measured with immunoSEQ multiplex PCR; TCRdb has only the in-frame clones, and not every one. The sample lists around 300,000 clones; around 88% were seen once. The material sequenced was peripheral blood. These receptors originate from a woman younger than 45 who had recovered from COVID-19. The CDR3 runs from the conserved cysteine through the conserved F or W. D genes are given only for firm matches. Only some rows state a clone size, as once, few, many or a class for expanded clones.

abundance | j_gene | d_gene | v_gene | CDR3nt | CDR3aa
- | TRBJ1-2 | TRBD1 | TRBV5-1 | TGCGCCAGCAGCCTAATAACAGGGGGCGCGGGTGGCTACACCTTC | CASSLITGGAGGYTF
- | TRBJ1-1 | TRBD1 | TRBV13 | TGTGCCAGCAGCACCAATGAGGACAGGTGGTTGGAAGCTTTCTTT | CASSTNEDRWLEAFF
- | TRBJ2-3 | - | TRBV27 | TGTGCCAGCAGTTTACAGGGTCGGGGGAGTGGCACAGATACGCAGTATTTT | CASSLQGRGSGTDTQYF
- | TRBJ1-2 | - | TRBV3-1/TRBV3-2 | TGTGCCAGCAGCCAAGATCGGGGGAACTATGGCTACACCTTC | CASSQDRGNYGYTF
- | TRBJ2-3 | TRBD2 | TRBV5-1 | TGCGCCAGCAGCTTGGGACTAGCGGTCCGTGATACGCAGTATTTT | CASSLGLAVRDTQYF
- | TRBJ1-2 | - | TRBV9 | TGTGCCAGCACCGGGGAGGGGGGCTACACCTTC | CASTGEGGYTF
- | TRBJ1-1 | TRBD1 | TRBV29-1 | TGCAGCGTTGGGGGGACAGGGGAAGGTACTGAAGCTTTCTTT | CSVGGTGEGTEAFF
- | TRBJ2-1 | TRBD1 | TRBV11-2 | TGTGCCAGCAGCGGGGGGACAGGCCACTGGGGTTACAATGAGCAGTTCTTC | CASSGGTGHWGYNEQFF
once | TRBJ2-2 | TRBD2 | TRBV10-3 | TGTGCCATCAGTGACGCGGGGGAGACCGGGGAGCTGTTTTTT | CAISDAGETGELFF
- | TRBJ1-4 | TRBD1 | TRBV2 | TGTGCCAGCAGTGAGGAGACAGGGGGGGAAAAACTGTTTTTT | CASSEETGGEKLFF
- | TRBJ2-1 | TRBD2 | TRBV19 | TGTGCCAGTGGAGTGACTAGCGGGTACAATGAGCAGTTCTTC | CASGVTSGYNEQFF
- | TRBJ1-1 | - | TRBV7-9 | TGTGCCAGCAGCTTAGGTTCCCGGTCGAACACTGAAGCTTTCTTT | CASSLGSRSNTEAFF
once | TRBJ2-7 | - | TRBV9 | TGTGCCAGCAGCCCCAAGGCGGAAGGCTACGAGCAGTACTTC | CASSPKAEGYEQYF
- | TRBJ1-1 | - | TRBV20-1 | TGCAGTGCTAGTCGGCAGGAGAACACTGAAGCTTTCTTT | CSASRQENTEAFF
- | TRBJ2-1 | TRBD2 | TRBV15 | TGTGCCACCAGCAGAGGGGGCACTAGCGGGGGGGCGGACAATGAGCAGTTCTTC | CATSRGGTSGGADNEQFF
- | TRBJ1-6 | - | TRBV27 | TGTGCCAGCAGTTTACAGGGTTCCTATAATTCACCCCTCCACTTT | CASSLQGSYNSPLHF
- | TRBJ1-1 | TRBD1 | TRBV27 | TGTGCCAGCAGTTACAGACAGGGTGGGAACACTGAAGCTTTCTTT | CASSYRQGGNTEAFF
- | TRBJ2-1 | TRBD2 | TRBV6-6 | TGTGCCAGCAGTCCTAATCTAGCGGGGCTCTACAATGAGCAGTTCTTC | CASSPNLAGLYNEQFF
once | TRBJ2-1 | TRBD2 | TRBV28 | TGTGCCAGCAGCCGGGGTAGCGGGAGCTCCTACAATGAGCAGTTCTTC | CASSRGSGSSYNEQFF
- | TRBJ2-7 | TRBD2 | TRBV4-3 | TGCGCCAGCAGCCAAGGGCTAGCGGGAGGGTTCTCCTACGAGCAGTACTTC | CASSQGLAGGFSYEQYF
- | TRBJ2-3 | TRBD2 | TRBV4-1 | TGCGCCAGCAGCCAAAGGAGACTAGCGGGCAAGACAGATACGCAGTATTTT | CASSQRRLAGKTDTQYF
- | TRBJ2-7 | TRBD2 | TRBV4-3 | TGCGCCAGCAGCCAAGGACAACTAGCGGGTCCCTACGAGCAGTACTTC | CASSQGQLAGPYEQYF
- | TRBJ2-1 | TRBD1 | TRBV2 | TGTGCCAGCAGTTACGGACAGGGGCCCGAGTTCTTC | CASSYGQGPEFF
- | TRBJ1-5 | - | TRBV5-6 | TGTGCCAGCAGCGGGGCAAATAGCAATCAGCCCCAGCATTTT | CASSGANSNQPQHF
- | TRBJ2-1 | TRBD1 | TRBV5-1 | TGCGCCAGCAAGAACACAGGGGGCCAATCCAGAAGGAGGTCCTACAATGAGCAGTTCTTC | CASKNTGGQSRRRSYNEQFF
- | TRBJ1-1 | TRBD1 | TRBV28 | TGTGCCAGCAGTCCTTTGGGCGGGGACAGGGCTAACACTGAAGCTTTCTTT | CASSPLGGDRANTEAFF
few | TRBJ2-5 | - | TRBV2 | TGTGCCAGCAGAGGAGGACAGCTGTACCAAGAGACCCAGTACTTC | CASRGGQLYQETQYF
- | TRBJ2-5 | - | TRBV5-5 | TGTGCCAGCAGCCGCGGACTTGGTTGGATGGAGACCCAGTACTTC | CASSRGLGWMETQYF
once | TRBJ2-2 | - | TRBV7-9 | TGTGCCAGCAGCCCGGTATTGAACACCGGGGAGCTGTTTTTT | CASSPVLNTGELFF
- | TRBJ2-3 | - | TRBV15 | TGTGCCACCAGCAGAGAGGACACCTACACAGATACGCAGTATTTT | CATSREDTYTDTQYF